This T cell receptor beta chain originates from a study of control samples from healthy donors and cancer patients. The CDR3 loop spans 13 amino acids. The germline V gene encodes CDR1 MDHEN and CDR2 SYDVKM. Trimming removed 5 bases at V and 0 bases at J, with 8 bases between. Assay: immunoSEQ multiplex PCR; the TCRdb copy retains only in-frame clones and omits some. The repertoire has about 98,000 clones, roughly four fifths of them found once; the top ten carry 1.5% to 2%. Sequencing was done on a sample of blood. V and J are TRBV28 and TRBJ2-7; unclear D gene. The receptor comes from a man in his sixties in good health. As DNA, the CDR3 is TGTGCCAGCAGTCCTCATAGCTCCTACGAGCAGTACTTC. Protein product: CASSPHSSYEQYF.